These 25 T cell receptor beta chains were all obtained from the same sample, sequenced in a study of immune characterization of retroperitoneal liposarcoma. TCRdb redid the calling of the PCR reads with MiXCR, one entry per CDR3 protein. The sample lists fewer than 2,500 distinct CDR3 sequences, around 38% seen once, with around 19% in the top ten. Sequencing was performed on tumor tissue. Receptor source: a male donor with retroperitoneal liposarcoma.

This chain joins TRBV7-6 and TRBJ2-1, with D uncertain. With the DNA end fitting TRBJ2-7 better, the J assignment may be wrong. This CDR3 has 16 amino acids. From germline, CDR1 is SGHVS and CDR2 FNYEAQ. CDR3: CASSSPTFDFYNEQYF. CDR3 in DNA: TGTGCCAGCAGCTCACCGACTTTCGACTTTTACAATGAGCAGTACTTC.

The rearrangement links TRBV27 to TRBJ2-1, with TRBD2 matching over 13 bases. Germline V gene lookup returns CDR1 MNHEY and CDR2 SMNVEV (reference sequence). The trim removed 2 bases at V and 7 bases at J, leaving 5 bases unmatched. There are 16 residues in the CDR3. The CDR3 DNA reads as TGTGCCAGCAGTTTACGGACTAGCGGGAGTCGGAATGAGCAGTTCTTC. Its translation is CASSLRTSGSRNEQFF.

V is TRBV6-1 and J is TRBJ2-5; the D gene is possibly TRBD1 (5 bases). The assigned J gene may be wrong: the sequence end matches TRBJ2-1 better. The germline gives CDR1 MNHNS, CDR2 SASEGT. The CDR3 consists of 13 residues. The CDR3 spells CASSTLRGAEQFF. CDR3 DNA: TGTGCCAGCAGCACGTTAAGGGGTGCGGAGCAGTTCTTC.

The chain joins TRBV7-3 to TRBJ2-1; 7 bases are shared with TRBD2. Germline V gene sequence: CDR1 SGHTA, CDR2 FQGTGA. This CDR3 is built from 15 residues. Losses at the gene ends were 3 bases for V and 4 bases for J; bases not matched to a gene: 6. The CDR3 DNA sequence: TGTGCCAGCAGCTTGGACGGGGGGAGTTACAATGAGCAGTTCTTC. The encoded protein is CASSLDGGSYNEQFF.

The chain links TRBV7-2 to TRBJ2-3, with D hard to call. V dropped 1 base and J dropped 3 bases, with 14 bases sitting between them. Germline loops: CDR1 SGHTA, CDR2 FQGNSA. CDR3 length equals 16 residues. CDR3 protein: CASSLGIQLGTDTQYF. The CDR3 coding sequence is TGTGCCAGCAGCTTAGGGATCCAGCTCGGGACAGATACGCAGTATTTT.

The J gene is TRBJ2-1, the V gene TRBV6-1, with D possibly matching TRBD1 (5 bases). The end of the DNA fits TRBJ2-5 better, so the J call may be wrong. Germline CDR1 and CDR2: MNHNS and SASEGT. The CDR3 contains 15 residues. CDR3 amino acids: CASSATESRRETQYF. The DNA for the CDR3 is TGTGCCAGCAGTGCGACAGAATCTCGTCGAGAGACCCAGTACTTC.

This clonotype is termed medium-sized. V and J are TRBV6-1 and TRBJ1-2, with a weak D call TRBD1 (6 bases). V was pared by 9 bases and J by 8 bases, with 16 bases between. The CDR3 contains 12 residues. Germline loops: CDR1 MNHNS, CDR2 SASEGT. The CDR3 is CARRGTARGYTF. The CDR3 region has the DNA TGTGCCAGAAGGGGGACGGCCCGCGGCTACACCTTC.

By proportion, this clonotype is medium-sized. This chain joins TRBV6-1 and TRBJ2-1; TRBD2 agrees at 10 bases. The better agreement between TRBJ2-7 and the DNA end casts doubt on the J call. This CDR3 is 14 amino acids long. Germline CDR1 and CDR2: MNHNS and SASEGT. The CDR3 DNA follows: TGTGCCAGCAGCCCACCGGGACTAGCGAATGAGCAGTACTTC. Amino acid sequence: CASSPPGLANEQYF.

V and J are TRBV6-1 and TRBJ2-4, with unresolved D. Matching the DNA end better, TRBJ2-1 makes the J call doubtful. The CDR3 contains 12 residues. Germline values: CDR1 MNHNS, CDR2 SASEGT. The CDR3 spells CASSASAKTQFF. Written as DNA, the CDR3 is TGTGCCAGCAGTGCCTCAGCCAAGACCCAGTTCTTC.

V and J are TRBV7-3 and TRBJ1-1; D uncertain. Trimming removed 5 bases at V and 1 base at J, with 14 bases between. The CDR3 extends over 15 amino acids. From germline, CDR1 is SGHTA and CDR2 FQGTGA. The CDR3 DNA follows: TGTGCCAGCAGCCGCAGTGGGGTCCAGAACACTGAAGCTTTCTTT. Translating it yields CASSRSGVQNTEAFF.

This clonotype has a handful of counts. This chain joins TRBV12-3 or TRBV12-4 and TRBJ2-1, with 10 bases lining up with TRBD2. With 5 bases clipped from V and 9 bases from J, the junction kept 4 bases outside the gene matches. This CDR3 spans 13 amino acids. The CDR3 DNA reads as TGTGCCAGCAGTCGAGCGGGAGGGACTGAGCAGTTCTTC. This encodes CASSRAGGTEQFF.

The CDR3 loop reads CASGISGNTDTQYF. The CDR3 DNA sequence: TGTGCCAGCGGGATTTCAGGGAACACAGATACGCAGTATTTT. The chain joins TRBV12-3 or TRBV12-4 to TRBJ2-3, with a tentative D call TRBD1 (5 bases). The CDR3 extends over 14 amino acids. Trimming took off 8 bases at V and 2 bases at J, with 14 bases between the two ends.

The chain recombines TRBV6-2 or TRBV6-3 with TRBJ2-5; no clear D gene. The tail of the sequence fits TRBJ2-1 better, so the J call may be wrong. The CDR3 runs to 15 residues. CDR1 and CDR2 from the germline V gene are MNHEY and SVGEGT. In DNA, the CDR3 is TGTGCCAGCAGGGCTCAGCTGTTGGGGTACAATGAGCAGTTCTTC. It specifies CASRAQLLGYNEQFF.

By sample fraction, this clonotype is medium-sized. This sequence joins TRBV12-3 or TRBV12-4 and TRBJ2-3, with TRBD2 matching 10 bases. The CDR3 totals 13 residues. Trimming cost V 6 bases and J 14 bases; bases outside gene matches: 11. CDR3 coding DNA: TGTGCCAGCAGCATGAGGAGACTAGCGGGTCTGTATTTT. This sequence encodes CASSMRRLAGLYF.

The genes are TRBV6-1 and TRBJ2-3; 10 bases align to TRBD1. V trimming: 6 bases; J trimming: 5 bases; junction bases outside the gene matches: 5. The CDR3 covers 14 residues. The germline V gene encodes CDR1 MNHNS and CDR2 SASEGT. The CDR3 here is CASRPGTGEDTQYF. CDR3 bases: TGTGCCAGCAGGCCCGGGACAGGGGAAGATACGCAGTATTTT.

This clonotype showed up just a few times. A single base separates this from a much larger clone, so it may be a read error. CDR3 DNA: TGTGCCAGCAGCTTAATCCAGCTCCCCGGAGAGACCCAGTACTTC. Residues: CASSLIQLPGETQYF. V and J are TRBV7-2 and TRBJ2-5; no clear D gene. The CDR3 covers 15 residues. With 2 bases removed from V and 4 bases from J, the gap between germline ends came to 14 bases. Germline values: CDR1 SGHTA, CDR2 FQGNSA.

The rearrangement joins TRBV6-6 to TRBJ1-1; unclear D gene. The ends were cut back, 2 bases at V and 1 base at J, with 8 bases in the middle. CDR3 length equals 14 residues. CDR1 is MNHNY and CDR2 is SVGAGI in the germline V gene (reference sequence). The CDR3 bases are TGTGCCAGCAGTTACGTGCTCTCGAACACTGAAGCTTTCTTT. This translates into CASSYVLSNTEAFF.

This clonotype was recorded only once. The rearrangement joins TRBV10-2 to TRBJ2-1, with TRBD2 identical over 9 bases. Trimming took 7 bases from V and 4 from J; bases not matched to a gene: 5. The CDR3 extends over 14 amino acids. Germline V gene sequence: CDR1 WSHSY, CDR2 SAAADI. The CDR3 nucleotides read TGCGCCAGCATAGGAGCGGGAGGATACAATGAGCAGTTCTTC. Translating gives CASIGAGGYNEQFF.

This clonotype has only a few counts. The genes are TRBV7-6 and TRBJ2-5, with D possibly being TRBD1 (7 bases). The closer fit of TRBJ2-1 to the DNA end suggests the J call may be wrong. CDR1 SGHVS and CDR2 FNYEAQ come from the germline V gene. The CDR3 runs 14 residues. CDR3 bases: TGTGCCAGCAGCTTACGCCAGGGGGGATACGAGCAGTTCTTC. Its translation: CASSLRQGGYEQFF.

The V gene is TRBV10-2, the J gene TRBJ2-2; a possible D gene is TRBD2 (5 bases). This CDR3 has 13 amino acids. Trimming cost V 6 bases and J 6 bases, with 11 bases left between them. Germline loops: CDR1 WSHSY, CDR2 SAAADI. CDR3 in amino acids: CASRELEPGELFF. For the CDR3, the DNA is TGCGCCAGCAGGGAACTAGAACCCGGGGAGCTGTTTTTT.

V usage is TRBV6-1 and J usage is TRBJ2-1; TRBD2 aligns across 10 bases. J gave up 4 bases and V 6 bases, and 9 bases lay outside the gene matches. The CDR3 runs 16 residues. Germline-derived CDR1 and CDR2 are MNHNS and SASEGT. DNA of the CDR3: TGTGCCAGCAGCATTCGGACTAGCGGACCTTACAATGAGCAGTTCTTC. It codes for CASSIRTSGPYNEQFF.

The genes are TRBV6-1 and TRBJ2-3, with a tentative D call TRBD2 (5 bases). With 5 bases removed from V and 3 bases from J, the gap between germline ends came to 12 bases. The CDR3 consists of 14 residues. Germline V gene data show CDR1 as MNHNS and CDR2 as SASEGT. CDR3 nucleotides: TGTGCCAGCAGTACCTCACGGGGAACAGATACGCAGTATTTT. Translated: CASSTSRGTDTQYF.

This clonotype came up a few times. CDR3: CASSKWGQPDYNEQFF. For the CDR3, the DNA is TGTGCCAGCAGTAAGTGGGGACAGCCCGACTACAATGAGCAGTTCTTC. The chain couples TRBV6-1 to TRBJ2-1; 7 bases fit TRBD1. Germline-derived CDR1 and CDR2 are MNHNS and SASEGT. J was trimmed by 3 bases and V by 5 bases; bases with no gene match: 10. This CDR3 has 16 residues.

This clonotype is judged medium-sized. This sequence joins TRBV6-1 and TRBJ1-4; D remains ambiguous. The V end was cut by 5 bases, the J end by 1 base, with 8 bases between. The CDR3 extends over 14 amino acids. CDR1 and CDR2 from the germline V gene are MNHNS and SASEGT. CDR3 DNA: TGTGCCAGCAGTTATGCGGGAACTAATGAAAAACTGTTTTTT. Amino acid sequence: CASSYAGTNEKLFF.

This clonotype rates as medium-sized. V usage is TRBV6-1 and J usage is TRBJ2-5; TRBD1 matches at 8 bases. CDR1 and CDR2 from the germline V gene are MNHNS and SASEGT. J lost 4 bases, V lost 3 bases, and 4 bases had no gene match. This CDR3 contains 14 residues. The DNA of the CDR3 is TGTGCCAGCAGTGAGTCAGGGGGCATAGAGACCCAGTACTTC. It translates to CASSESGGIETQYF.